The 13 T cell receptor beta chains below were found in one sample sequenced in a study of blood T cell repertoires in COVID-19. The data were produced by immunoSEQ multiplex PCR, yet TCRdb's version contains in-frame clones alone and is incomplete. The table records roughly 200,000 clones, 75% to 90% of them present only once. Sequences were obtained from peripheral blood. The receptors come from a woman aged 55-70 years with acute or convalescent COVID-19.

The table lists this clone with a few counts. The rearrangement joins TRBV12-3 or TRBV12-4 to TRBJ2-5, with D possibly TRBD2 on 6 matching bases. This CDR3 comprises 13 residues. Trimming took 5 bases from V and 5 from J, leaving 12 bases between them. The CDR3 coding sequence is TGTGCCAGCAGTCGGGGACTCCGGGAGACCCAGTACTTC. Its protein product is CASSRGLRETQYF.

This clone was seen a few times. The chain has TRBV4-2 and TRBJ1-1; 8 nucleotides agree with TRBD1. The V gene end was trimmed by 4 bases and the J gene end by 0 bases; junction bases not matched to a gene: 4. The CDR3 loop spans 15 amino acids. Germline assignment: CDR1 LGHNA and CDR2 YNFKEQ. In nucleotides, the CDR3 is TGTGCCAGCAGCCCTGGACAGGGATTGAACACTGAAGCTTTCTTT. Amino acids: CASSPGQGLNTEAFF.

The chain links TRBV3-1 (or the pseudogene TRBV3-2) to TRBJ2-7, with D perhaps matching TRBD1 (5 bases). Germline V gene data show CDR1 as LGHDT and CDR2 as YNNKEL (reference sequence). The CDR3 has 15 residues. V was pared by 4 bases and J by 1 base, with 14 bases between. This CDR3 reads CASSPLSRASYEQYF. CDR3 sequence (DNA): TGTGCCAGCAGCCCTCTTTCCAGGGCGTCCTACGAGCAGTACTTC.

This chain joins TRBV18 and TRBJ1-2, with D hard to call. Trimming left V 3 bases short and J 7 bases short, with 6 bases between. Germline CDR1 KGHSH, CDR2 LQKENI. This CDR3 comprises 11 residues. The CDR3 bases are TGTGCCAGCTCACCTACGGGTGGCTACACCTTC. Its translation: CASSPTGGYTF.

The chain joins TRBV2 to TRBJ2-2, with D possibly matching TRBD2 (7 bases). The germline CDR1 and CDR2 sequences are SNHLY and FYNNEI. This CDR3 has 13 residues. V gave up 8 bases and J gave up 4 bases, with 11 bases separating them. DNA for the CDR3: TGTGCCAGCCGGGGGGCGGGCACCGGGGAGCTGTTTTTT. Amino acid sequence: CASRGAGTGELFF.

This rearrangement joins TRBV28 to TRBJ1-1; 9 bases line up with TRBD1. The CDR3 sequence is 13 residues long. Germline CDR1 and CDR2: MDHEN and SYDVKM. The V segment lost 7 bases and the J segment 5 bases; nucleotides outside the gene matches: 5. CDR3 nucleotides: TGTGCCAGCACCCCGACAGGGGGGACTGAAGCTTTCTTT. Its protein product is CASTPTGGTEAFF.

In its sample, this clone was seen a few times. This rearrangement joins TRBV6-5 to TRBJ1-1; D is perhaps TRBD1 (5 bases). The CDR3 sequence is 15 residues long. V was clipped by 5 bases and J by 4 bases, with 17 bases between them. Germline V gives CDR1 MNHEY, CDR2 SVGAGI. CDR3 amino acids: CASSPALRGSTEAFF. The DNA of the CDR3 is TGTGCCAGCAGTCCAGCCCTAAGGGGTAGCACTGAAGCTTTCTTT.

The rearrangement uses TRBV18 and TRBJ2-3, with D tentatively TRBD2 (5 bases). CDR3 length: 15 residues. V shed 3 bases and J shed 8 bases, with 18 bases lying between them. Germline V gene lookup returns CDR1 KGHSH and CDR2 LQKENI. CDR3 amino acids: CASSPSYDYGRTQYF. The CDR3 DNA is TGTGCCAGCTCACCGTCGTACGACTATGGGCGTACGCAGTATTTT.

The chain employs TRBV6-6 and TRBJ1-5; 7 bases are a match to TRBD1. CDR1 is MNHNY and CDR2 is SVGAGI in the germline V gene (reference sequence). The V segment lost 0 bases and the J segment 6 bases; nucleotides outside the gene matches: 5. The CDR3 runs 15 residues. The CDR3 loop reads CASSYSAGGSQPQHF. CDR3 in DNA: TGTGCCAGCAGTTACTCAGCAGGGGGAAGTCAGCCCCAGCATTTT.

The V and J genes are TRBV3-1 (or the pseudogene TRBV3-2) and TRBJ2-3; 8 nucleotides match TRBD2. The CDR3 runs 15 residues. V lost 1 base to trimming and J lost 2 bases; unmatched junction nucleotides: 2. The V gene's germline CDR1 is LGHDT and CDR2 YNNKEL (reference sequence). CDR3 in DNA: TGTGCCAGCAGCCAAGCTAGCGGGCTCACAGATACGCAGTATTTT. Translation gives CASSQASGLTDTQYF.

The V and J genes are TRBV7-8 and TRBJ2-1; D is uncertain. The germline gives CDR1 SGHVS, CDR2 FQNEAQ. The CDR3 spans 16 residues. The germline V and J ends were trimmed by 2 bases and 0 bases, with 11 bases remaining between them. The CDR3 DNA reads TGTGCCAGCAGCTTAAATAGAGATAACTCCTACAATGAGCAGTTCTTC. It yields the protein CASSLNRDNSYNEQFF.

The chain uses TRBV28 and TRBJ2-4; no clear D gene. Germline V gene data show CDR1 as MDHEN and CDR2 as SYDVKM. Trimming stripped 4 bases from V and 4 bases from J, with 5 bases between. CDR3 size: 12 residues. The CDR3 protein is CASSSRKNIQYF. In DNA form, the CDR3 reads TGTGCCAGCAGTTCCAGGAAAAACATTCAGTACTTC.

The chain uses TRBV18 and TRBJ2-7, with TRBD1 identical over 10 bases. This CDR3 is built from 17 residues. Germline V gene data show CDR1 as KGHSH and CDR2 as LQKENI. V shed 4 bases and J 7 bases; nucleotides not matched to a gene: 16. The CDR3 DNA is TGTGCCAGCTCACGTCTACAGCCGGGACAGGGGTTTAATGAGCAGTACTTC. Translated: CASSRLQPGQGFNEQYF.